One sample yielded the 11 T cell receptor beta chains listed below, sequenced in a study of radiation and T cells in renal cell carcinoma. The repertoire was sequenced with immunoSEQ multiplex PCR; TCRdb's copy has only in-frame clones and lacks some. The sample holds tens of thousands of clones, about 62% seen once. As for treatment: treatment-naive control, cytoreductive nephrectomy. The sample in question was tumor tissue, obtained from a patient whose treatment was nephrectomy without radiotherapy. Every receptor here comes from a man aged 35 to 55 with renal cell carcinoma.

The genes are TRBV29-1 and TRBJ1-1, with D possibly matching TRBD1 (6 bases). The V gene lost 4 bases and the J gene lost 3 bases, with 12 bases spanning the gap. Per germline, CDR1 SQVTM and CDR2 ANQGSEA. CDR3 length: 13 residues. CDR3 sequence reads: CSVVGGSHTEAFF. DNA of the CDR3: TGCAGCGTTGTAGGGGGTAGTCACACTGAAGCTTTCTTT.

The V call is TRBV9, the J call TRBJ1-4, with D tentatively TRBD1 (6 bases). The CDR3 has 14 residues. CDR1 is SGDLS, CDR2 YYNGEE, per germline. Trimming shortened V by 3 bases and J by 8 bases, and 14 bases separated the two germline ends. This CDR3 reads CASSATNRAEKLFF. The DNA of the CDR3 is TGTGCCAGCAGCGCCACAAACAGGGCAGAAAAACTGTTTTTT.

The chain joins TRBV27 to TRBJ2-7; maybe TRBD1 (5 bases). This CDR3 comprises 14 residues. CDR1 and CDR2 (germline): MNHEY, SMNVEV (reference sequence). The V and J ends lost 5 bases and 4 bases respectively, with 15 bases between them. CDR3 nucleotides: TGTGCCAGCAGTCCTCGGACACTTGAGTACGAGCAGTACTTC. Protein sequence: CASSPRTLEYEQYF.

CDR3: CASSIATGYEQYV. The CDR3 DNA reads as TGTGCCAGTAGTATAGCAACAGGCTACGAGCAGTACGTC. The V and J genes are TRBV19 and TRBJ2-7; tentative D call: TRBD1 (5 bases). The CDR3 loop spans 13 amino acids. Germline CDR1 is LNHDA and CDR2 is SQIVND (reference sequence). Trimming removed 1 base from V and 3 bases from J, with 7 bases in between.

The count of this clone is one. The CDR3: CASSSPGRIWDTEAFF. In nucleotides, the CDR3 is TGTGCCAGCAGTTCCCCAGGTAGGATTTGGGACACTGAAGCTTTCTTT. This chain joins TRBV28 and TRBJ1-1; D remains ambiguous. The CDR3 is 16 residues long. CDR1 and CDR2 from the germline V gene are MDHEN and SYDVKM. V was shortened by 4 bases and J by 3 bases, with 18 bases between the two germline ends.

The sample holds one count of this clone. V is TRBV28 and J is TRBJ2-5; 9 bases match TRBD2. Germline lookup yields CDR1 MDHEN and CDR2 SYDVKM. V lost 4 bases, J lost 5 bases, and 11 bases stayed unmatched. The CDR3 has 16 residues. CDR3 sequence: CASSWSWRGGAETQYF. In DNA form, the CDR3 reads TGTGCCAGCAGTTGGTCTTGGCGGGGGGGCGCGGAGACCCAGTACTTC.

The CDR3 protein is CASSLRTANYEQYF. DNA for the CDR3: TGTGCCAGCAGCTTAAGGACAGCGAACTACGAGCAGTACTTC. V and J are TRBV7-6 and TRBJ2-7; perhaps TRBD1 as D (6 bases). Deletions cut 2 bases from V and 3 bases from J, with 11 bases between. From germline, CDR1 is SGHVS and CDR2 FNYEAQ. The CDR3 loop spans 14 amino acids.

The chain combines TRBV11-2 with TRBJ1-1, with D possibly being TRBD1 (5 bases). V gave up 1 base and J gave up 1 base, with 10 bases separating them. Germline V gives CDR1 SGHAT, CDR2 FQNNGV. The CDR3 length is 15 residues. CDR3 sequence reads: CASSLGSGQNTEAFF. CDR3 DNA: TGTGCCAGCAGCTTAGGGAGCGGACAGAACACTGAAGCTTTCTTT.

This clone was observed a few times. The CDR3 coding sequence is TGTGCCAGCAGCTCAAGCCCGGGGAACACTGAAGCTTTCTTT. Translating gives CASSSSPGNTEAFF. The chain is built from TRBV7-2 and TRBJ1-1; D remains unclear. Germline V gives CDR1 SGHTA, CDR2 FQGNSA. CDR3 length: 14 amino acids. Deletions cut 4 bases from V and 1 base from J, with 10 bases between. The full variable domain, with the rest looked up from reference TRBV7-2 and TRBJ1-1, is GAGVSQSPSNKVTEKGKDVELRCDPISGHTALYWYRQSLGQGLEFLIYFQGNSAPDKSGLPSDRFSAERTGGSVSTLTIQRTQQEDSAVYLCASSSSPGNTEAFFGQGTRLTVV.

J is TRBJ1-2 and V is TRBV5-6; D is ambiguous. V was shortened by 0 bases and J by 2 bases, with 11 bases between the two germline ends. Germline V gene lookup returns CDR1 SGHDT and CDR2 YYEEEE. The CDR3 loop spans 15 amino acids. CDR3 loop: CASSLGMGSNYGYTF. As DNA, the CDR3 is TGTGCCAGCAGCTTGGGGATGGGGTCGAACTATGGCTACACCTTC.

The rearrangement joins TRBV29-1 to TRBJ2-7; D might be TRBD1 (5 bases). CDR1 SQVTM and CDR2 ANQGSEA come from the germline V gene. V lost 1 base and J 6 bases, leaving 13 bases between the germline ends. This CDR3 comprises 13 residues. The CDR3 coding sequence is TGCAGCGTTGAAGGAAAGGCAGGGCGCGAGCAGTACTTC. Its protein product is CSVEGKAGREQYF.